This T cell receptor (beta chain) was identified during a study of vaccination and CD4 T cells after COVID-19. General observations from the study: Median SARS-CoV-2-reactive clonotype numbers rose nonsignificantly, about 20 to 38.

The treatment here: roughly 11-day PBMC culture with coronavirus spike peptide pools or control peptides (ViraFEST assay). After less than 13 days of culture, CD4+ T cells were negatively selected. With 2 bases removed from V and 3 bases from J, the gap between germline ends came to 17 bases. The CDR3 is made up of 18 amino acids. Germline CDR1 LNHDA, CDR2 SQIVND (reference sequence). The Oncomine TCR Beta short-read assay was applied to DNA of cultured CD4+ T cells. Once CD4+ T cells had been cultured, genomic DNA was extracted from them. TCRdb re-derived calls from the PCR reads in MiXCR, one entry per CDR3 protein. The sample holds more than 9,000 distinct CDR3 sequences, less than 50% seen once. As concerns this clonotype: The antigen remains unidentified.

This sequence was found in a human donor with COVID-19. The sample comprised cultured CD4+ T cells from blood. This rearrangement joins TRBV19 to TRBJ2-6; perhaps D is TRBD1 or TRBD2 (6 bases each). In DNA, the CDR3 is TGTGCCAGTAGTATATTGGGATCGGGGGCTAATGGGGCCAACGTCCTGACTTTC. Its translation: CASSILGSGANGANVLTF.